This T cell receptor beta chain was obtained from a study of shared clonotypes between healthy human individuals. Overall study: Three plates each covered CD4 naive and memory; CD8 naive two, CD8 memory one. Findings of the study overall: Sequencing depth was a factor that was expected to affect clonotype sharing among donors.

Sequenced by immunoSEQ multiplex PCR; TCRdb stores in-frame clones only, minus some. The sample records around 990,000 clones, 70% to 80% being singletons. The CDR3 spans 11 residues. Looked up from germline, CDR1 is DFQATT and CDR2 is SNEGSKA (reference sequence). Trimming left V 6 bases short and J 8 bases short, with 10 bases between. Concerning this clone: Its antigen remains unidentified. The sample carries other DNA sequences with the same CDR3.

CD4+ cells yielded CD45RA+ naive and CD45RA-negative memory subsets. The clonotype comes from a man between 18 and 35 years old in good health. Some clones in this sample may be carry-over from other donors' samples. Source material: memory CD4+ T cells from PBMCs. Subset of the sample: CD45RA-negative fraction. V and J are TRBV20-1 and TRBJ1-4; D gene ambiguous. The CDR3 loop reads CSAQVGEKLFF. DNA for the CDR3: TGCAGTGCCCAAGTGGGGGAAAAACTGTTTTTT.